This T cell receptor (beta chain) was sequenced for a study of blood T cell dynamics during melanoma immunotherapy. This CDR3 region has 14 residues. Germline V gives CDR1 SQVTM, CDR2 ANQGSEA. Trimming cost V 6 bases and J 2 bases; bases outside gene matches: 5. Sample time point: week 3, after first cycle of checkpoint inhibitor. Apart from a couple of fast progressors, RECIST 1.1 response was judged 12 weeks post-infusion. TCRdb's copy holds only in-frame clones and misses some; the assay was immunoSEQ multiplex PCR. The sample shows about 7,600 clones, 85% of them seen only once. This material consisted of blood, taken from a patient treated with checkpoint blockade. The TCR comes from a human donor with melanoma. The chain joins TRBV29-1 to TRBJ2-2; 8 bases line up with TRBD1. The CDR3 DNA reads TGCAGCGTAAGGACAGGGTCCAACACCGGGGAGCTGTTTTTT. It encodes CSVRTGSNTGELFF.